The subject of this entry is one T cell receptor (beta chain). Its antigen is not identified. This record belongs to a study of beta chain features in type 1 diabetes. General observations from the study: Type 1 diabetes patients had TCRB CDR3s that were shorter (moderately but significantly so) in all four CD4+ subsets.

Expressed TCRB transcripts were sequenced after all isolated RNA was converted to cDNA. Clones were sequenced by immunoSEQ multiplex PCR, and TCRdb holds only the in-frame ones, with some missing. The data show tens of thousands of clones, 60% to 70% seen once. Sample: stem cell memory CD4+ T cells from blood. This sequence was found in a woman in her 30s with type 1 diabetes.

The CDR3 DNA is TGTGCCAGCAGTAAGGCAGGGTGGAGGGACGAGCAGTACTTC. Amino acid sequence: CASSKAGWRDEQYF. The chain combines TRBV5-4 with TRBJ2-7; D might be TRBD2 (6 bases). The CDR3 totals 14 residues. V gave up 5 bases and J gave up 5 bases, with 17 bases separating them. Germline assignment: CDR1 SGHNT and CDR2 YYREEE (reference sequence).